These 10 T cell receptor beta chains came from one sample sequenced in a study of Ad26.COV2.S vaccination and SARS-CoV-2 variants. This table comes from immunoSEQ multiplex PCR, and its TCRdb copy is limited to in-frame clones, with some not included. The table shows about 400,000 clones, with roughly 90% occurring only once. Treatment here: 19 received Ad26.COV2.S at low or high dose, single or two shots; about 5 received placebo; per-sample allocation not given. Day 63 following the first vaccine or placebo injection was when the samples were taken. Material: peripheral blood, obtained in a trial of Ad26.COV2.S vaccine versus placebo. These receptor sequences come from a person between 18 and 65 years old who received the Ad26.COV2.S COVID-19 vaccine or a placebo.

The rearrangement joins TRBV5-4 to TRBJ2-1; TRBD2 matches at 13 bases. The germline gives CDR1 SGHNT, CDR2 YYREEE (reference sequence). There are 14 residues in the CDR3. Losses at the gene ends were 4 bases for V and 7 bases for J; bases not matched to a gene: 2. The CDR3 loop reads CASSRTSGSNEQFF. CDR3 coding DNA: TGTGCCAGCAGCAGGACTAGCGGGAGTAATGAGCAGTTCTTC.

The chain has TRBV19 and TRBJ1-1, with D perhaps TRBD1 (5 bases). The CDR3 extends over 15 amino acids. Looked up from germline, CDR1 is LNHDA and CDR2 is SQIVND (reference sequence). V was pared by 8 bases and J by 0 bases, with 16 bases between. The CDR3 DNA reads TGTGCCAGTGGATTTGTAGGGGAAATGAACACTGAAGCTTTCTTT. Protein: CASGFVGEMNTEAFF. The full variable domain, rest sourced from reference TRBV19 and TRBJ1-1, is DGGITQSPKYLFRKEGQNVTLSCEQNLNHDAMYWYRQDPGQGLRLIYYSQIVNDFQKGDIAEGYSVSREKKESFPLTVTSAQKNPTAFYLCASGFVGEMNTEAFFGQGTRLTVV.

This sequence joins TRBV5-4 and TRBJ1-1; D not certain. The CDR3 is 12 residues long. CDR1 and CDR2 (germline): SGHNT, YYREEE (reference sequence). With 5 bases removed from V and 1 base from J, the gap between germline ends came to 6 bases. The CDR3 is CASRSRNTEAFF. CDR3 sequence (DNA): TGTGCCAGCAGGTCAAGGAACACTGAAGCTTTCTTT.

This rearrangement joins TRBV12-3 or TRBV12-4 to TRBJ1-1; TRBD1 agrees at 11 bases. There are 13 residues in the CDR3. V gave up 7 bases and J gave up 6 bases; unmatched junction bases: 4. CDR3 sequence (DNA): TGTGCCAGCAATAAGGGACAGGGGGCTGAAGCTTTCTTT. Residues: CASNKGQGAEAFF.

As DNA, the CDR3 is TGTGCCAGCAGTTTAGCGGGACTAGCGCCAAACTACGAGCAGTACTTC. The encoded protein is CASSLAGLAPNYEQYF. V gene TRBV28 combines with J gene TRBJ2-7; 10 nucleotides agree with TRBD2. The CDR3 length is 16 residues. Germline trimming cut 2 bases from V and 3 bases from J; bases unmatched to any gene: 7. Germline values: CDR1 MDHEN, CDR2 SYDVKM.

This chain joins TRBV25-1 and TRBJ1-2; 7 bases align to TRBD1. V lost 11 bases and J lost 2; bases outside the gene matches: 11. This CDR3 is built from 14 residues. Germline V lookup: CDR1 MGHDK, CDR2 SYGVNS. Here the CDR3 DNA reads TGTGCCGCGCAGGGGGTAAGGGGCAACTATGGCTACACCTTC. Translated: CAAQGVRGNYGYTF.

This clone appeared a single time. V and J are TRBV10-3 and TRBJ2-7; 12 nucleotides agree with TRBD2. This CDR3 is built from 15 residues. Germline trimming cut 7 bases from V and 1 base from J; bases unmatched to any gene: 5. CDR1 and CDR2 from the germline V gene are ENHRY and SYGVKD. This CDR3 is CAIIEGLAGSYEQYF. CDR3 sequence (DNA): TGTGCCATCATAGAAGGACTAGCGGGGTCCTACGAGCAGTACTTC.

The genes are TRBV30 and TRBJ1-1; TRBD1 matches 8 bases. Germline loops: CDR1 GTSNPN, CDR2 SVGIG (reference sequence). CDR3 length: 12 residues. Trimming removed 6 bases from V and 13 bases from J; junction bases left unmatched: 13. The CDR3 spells CACTGGGPWVFF. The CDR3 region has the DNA TGTGCCTGCACAGGGGGAGGCCCTTGGGTTTTCTTT.

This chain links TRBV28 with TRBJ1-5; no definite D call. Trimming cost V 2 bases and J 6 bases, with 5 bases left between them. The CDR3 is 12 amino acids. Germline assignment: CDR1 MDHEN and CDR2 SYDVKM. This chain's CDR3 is CASSLRAQPQHF. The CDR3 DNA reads TGTGCCAGCAGTTTAAGGGCTCAGCCCCAGCATTTT.

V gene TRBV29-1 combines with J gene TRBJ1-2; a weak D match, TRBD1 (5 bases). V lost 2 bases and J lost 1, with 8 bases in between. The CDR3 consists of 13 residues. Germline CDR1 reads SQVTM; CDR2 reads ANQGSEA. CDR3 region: CSVERQSNYGYTF. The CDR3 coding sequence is TGCAGCGTTGAAAGACAGAGTAACTATGGCTACACCTTC. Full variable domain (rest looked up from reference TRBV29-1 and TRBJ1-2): SAVISQKPSRDICQRGTSLTIQCQVDSQVTMMFWYRQQPGQSLTLIATANQGSEATYESGFVIDKFPISRPNLTFSTLTVSNMSPEDSSIYLCSVERQSNYGYTFGSGTRLTVV.